The source of this TCR beta chain is a study of T-cell reconstitution after alpha-beta-depleted transplantation in children. This clonotype has at least ten counts. Unique molecular identifiers were incorporated into the prepared TCRbeta library. TCRdb itself ran the PCR reads through MiXCR, one entry per CDR3 protein. The sample shows roughly 24,000 distinct CDR3 sequences, around 9.9% of them seen only once. This receptor was taken from a human donor who donated a stem cell graft to a child with chronic granulomatous disease. The sample was PBMCs from the stem cell graft donor, taken from the stem cell graft.

The CDR3, as DNA: TGTGCCAGCAGCTTAGTTTCAATGAACACTGAAGCTTTCTTT. It is translated as CASSLVSMNTEAFF. The chain joins TRBV7-9 to TRBJ1-1; D ambiguous. The CDR3 totals 14 residues. The germline gives CDR1 SEHNR, CDR2 FQNEAQ (reference sequence). V dropped 1 base and J dropped 0 bases, with 6 bases sitting between them.